The rows below give T cell receptor beta chains drawn from one sample of a study of blood T cell repertoires in COVID-19. The data were produced by immunoSEQ multiplex PCR, yet TCRdb's version contains in-frame clones alone and is incomplete. The table shows about 68,000 clones, with around 86% occurring only once. The sequenced material came from peripheral blood. These receptors were taken from a man aged 25-40 years with acute or convalescent COVID-19. The CDR3 runs from the conserved cysteine through the conserved F or W. The order of the fields is D gene, J gene, V gene, clone size, CDR3 DNA, CDR3 protein. The D gene is left open where the match is weak. Some rows have no size entry. The others give once, few or many, or a class for an expanded clone.

>.|TRBJ2-1|TRBV10-2|.
TGCGCCACCCAGACTAGGAGGTATGAGCAGTTCTTC
CATQTRRYEQFF
>TRBD1|TRBJ2-2|TRBV2|.
TGTGCCAGCAGTGAAAAAGGACAGGGTCTAACCGGGGAGCTGTTTTTT
CASSEKGQGLTGELFF
>TRBD1|TRBJ1-2|TRBV7-9|.
TGTGCCAGCAGCTGGGGACAGGGTATCGATGGCTACACCTTC
CASSWGQGIDGYTF
>TRBD2|TRBJ2-7|TRBV30|.
TGTGCCTGGAGTCTAGCGGGAGCTATGGGGGGAGAGCAGTACTTC
CAWSLAGAMGGEQYF
>.|TRBJ1-2|TRBV28|.
TGTGCCAGCAGGCGGGACTTTACGGGCTACACCTTC
CASRRDFTGYTF
>.|TRBJ2-5|TRBV18|.
TGTGCCAGCTCACCCCTGGGGGGACTCCAAGAGACCCAGTACTTC
CASSPLGGLQETQYF
>TRBD2|TRBJ2-5|TRBV13|.
TGTGCCAGCAGCTCTAGCGGGAGGGCCCGGGAGACCCAGTACTTC
CASSSSGRARETQYF
>TRBD1|TRBJ1-2|TRBV5-6|.
TGTGCCAGCAGACAGACAGGGACTAACTATGGCTACACCTTC
CASRQTGTNYGYTF
>.|TRBJ2-1|TRBV6-1|.
TGTGCCAGCAGTGAATCTTTCGGTGAGCAGTTCTTC
CASSESFGEQFF
>TRBD2|TRBJ2-5|TRBV7-2|.
TGTGCCAGCAGCTTCAGGACTAGCCGTGAGACCCAGTACTTC
CASSFRTSRETQYF
>.|TRBJ1-5|TRBV6-5|once
TGTGCCAGCAGTTATAGAAGCAATCAGCCCCAGCATTTT
CASSYRSNQPQHF
>TRBD1|TRBJ2-7|TRBV19|.
TGTGCCACTAAAGGACAGGGCGAGTCCTACGAGCAGTACTTC
CATKGQGESYEQYF
>.|TRBJ2-4|TRBV4-3|.
TGCGCCAGCAGCGTTGACTCGCAGCCCAAAAACATTCAGTACTTC
CASSVDSQPKNIQYF
>TRBD2|TRBJ2-7|TRBV6-6|.
TGTGCCAGCAGCCTCAGGGAGGGTACCGAGCAGTACTTC
CASSLREGTEQYF
>.|TRBJ1-1|TRBV19|few
TGTGCCAGTAGTATTCGGGCAGGGCGGGAAGCTTTCTTT
CASSIRAGREAFF
>TRBD2|TRBJ2-1|TRBV5-4|.
TGTGCCAGCACCCCCGAGGTTTGGACTAGCGGGAATGAGCAGTTCTTC
CASTPEVWTSGNEQFF
>.|TRBJ1-5|TRBV20-1|.
TGCAGTGCTAGTCAACATAGCAATCAGCCCCAGCATTTT
CSASQHSNQPQHF
>TRBD2|TRBJ2-5|TRBV28|.
TGTGCCAGCAGTAGCGGGAGAGAGACCCAGTACTTC
CASSSGRETQYF
>.|TRBJ2-7|TRBV28|.
TGTGCCAGCACCCTCCTACTAGCCTCGGAAGAGCAGTACTTC
CASTLLLASEEQYF
>TRBD1|TRBJ1-4|TRBV9|few
TGTGCCAGCAGCCAGTCTACGGACAGGGCAAGGGAAAAACTGTTTTTT
CASSQSTDRAREKLFF
>.|TRBJ1-4|TRBV10-3|.
TGTGCCATCAGCCAGGGGAAGGAAAAACTGTTTTTT
CAISQGKEKLFF
>TRBD2|TRBJ2-7|TRBV4-3|.
TGCGCCAGCAGCCAAGATCTGGGGCTAGCGGGAGGGTCCTACGAGCAGTACTTC
CASSQDLGLAGGSYEQYF
>.|TRBJ2-5|TRBV7-9|.
TGTGCCAGCAGCTGGGGGGAGTCGGAGACCCAGTACTTC
CASSWGESETQYF
>.|TRBJ2-4|TRBV7-9|.
TGTGCCAGCAGCTTTGCAGAAAACATTCAGTACTTC
CASSFAENIQYF
>.|TRBJ2-3|TRBV12-3/TRBV12-4|.
TGTGCCAGCAGTTCGATCCGGGGGGATACGCAGTATTTT
CASSSIRGDTQYF
>TRBD2|TRBJ2-5|TRBV24-1|once
TGTGCCACCAGTGATCCTTCCGGGACTAGCGGTGTTTCTAGGGGGGAGACCCAGTACTTC
CATSDPSGTSGVSRGETQYF
>.|TRBJ2-6|TRBV6-4|few
TGTGCCAGCAGTCCGGGACTGTACTCTGGGGCCAACGTCCTGACTTTC
CASSPGLYSGANVLTF
>.|TRBJ1-5|TRBV28|.
TGTGCCAGCAGACCATGGGGAGGGAGGACTAGCAATCAGCCCCAGCATTTT
CASRPWGGRTSNQPQHF
>.|TRBJ2-1|TRBV9|.
TGTGCCAGCAGCGGCGTAGGAGCGGGTTACAATGAGCAGTTCTTC
CASSGVGAGYNEQFF
>.|TRBJ1-1|TRBV12-3/TRBV12-4|.
TGTGCCAGCAGTCTACAGGAGAACACTGAAGCTTTCTTT
CASSLQENTEAFF
>TRBD2|TRBJ2-1|TRBV24-1|.
TGTGCCACCAGTCGGACTAGCGGCCACAATGAGCAGTTCTTC
CATSRTSGHNEQFF
>.|TRBJ1-6|TRBV7-9|.
TGTGCCAGCAGCATCCCGGGAAATTCACCCCTCCACTTT
CASSIPGNSPLHF
>TRBD2|TRBJ2-1|TRBV15|.
TGTGCCACCAGCAAACCTCCGGGACTAGCGGGAGGCCGCTCCTACAATGAGCAGTTCTTC
CATSKPPGLAGGRSYNEQFF
>TRBD1|TRBJ1-6|TRBV28|.
TGTGCCAGCAGCCTTTGGGGGGGACTCGGGACAGGGGGTAATTCACCCCTCCACTTT
CASSLWGGLGTGGNSPLHF
>TRBD1|TRBJ1-5|TRBV27|.
TGTGCCAGCAGTCATTTGACAGGGTTAATGGGATATCGTATGACCCAGCATTTT
CASSHLTGLMGYRMTQHF
>.|TRBJ2-2|TRBV4-1|.
TGCGCCAGCAGCCAGATGCCAGGACCGGGACTTACGAACACCGGGGAGCTGTTTTTT
CASSQMPGPGLTNTGELFF
>TRBD1|TRBJ2-5|TRBV5-1|.
TGCGCCAGCAGCCAGAACAGGGGGGAGACCCAGTACTTC
CASSQNRGETQYF
>.|TRBJ2-5|TRBV19|.
TGTGCCAGTACCACTTCCCAGGCCGGTGAGACCCAGTACTTC
CASTTSQAGETQYF
>.|TRBJ1-1|TRBV6-4|once
TGTGCCAGCAGTGACTCGAGGGATACTGAAGCTTTCTTT
CASSDSRDTEAFF